This TCR beta chain was identified during a study of a mutant IDH1 vaccine in newly diagnosed glioma. Study-wide context: Every participant had undergone radiotherapy, temozolomide, or both before, and most underwent both.

The time point here: baseline, week 1 (first vaccination visit). As to treatment: pre-vaccination baseline after standard-of-care therapy. The donors' diagnosis was new WHO grade 3 or 4 astrocytoma that was IDH1-mutant and ATRX-lost. As regards this clone: The target antigen is unknown.

Findings of the study overall: Vaccine-induced immune responses occurred in 90% to 95% of patients.

Clones were sequenced by immunoSEQ multiplex PCR, and TCRdb holds only the in-frame ones, with some missing. The profile shows about 88,000 clones, over 75% of them singletons. The receptor comes from a man in his forties with glioma. Some clones in this sample may be carry-over from other donors' samples. The source was PBMCs, collected from a glioma patient treated with radiotherapy, temozolomide or both.

CDR3 sequence reads: CASSHRTRVEKLFF. Here the CDR3 DNA reads TGCGCCAGCAGCCATCGGACGCGGGTCGAAAAACTGTTTTTT. The chain links TRBV4-1 to TRBJ1-4; no clear D gene. The CDR3 spans 14 residues. Germline lookup yields CDR1 MGHRA and CDR2 YSYEKL. V was pared by 3 bases and J by 8 bases, with 13 bases between.